The 14 T cell receptor beta chains presented below share a single source sample, sequenced in a study of cytomegalovirus exposure and HLA in healthy donors. PCR was performed using 60 Vbeta and 13 Jbeta primers. The data were produced by immunoSEQ multiplex PCR, yet TCRdb's version contains in-frame clones alone and is incomplete. The table includes 200,000 to 250,000 clones, approximately 84% detected once. Sequencing used PBMCs. The receptors were sampled from a woman between 35 and 50 years old in good health and CMV-seronegative.

The chain is built from TRBV5-6 and TRBJ2-7, with D tentatively TRBD1 (6 bases). This CDR3 is built from 16 residues. V was cut by 4 bases and J by 0 bases, with 17 bases left in between. CDR1 and CDR2 (germline): SGHDT, YYEEEE. The CDR3, as DNA: TGTGCCAGCAGCCTACCAGGCACAGGGCTCTCCTACGAGCAGTACTTC. Amino acids: CASSLPGTGLSYEQYF.

The chain joins TRBV7-8 to TRBJ2-5; 11 nucleotides line up with TRBD1. The trim removed 2 bases at V and 6 bases at J, leaving 8 bases unmatched. Germline V gene data show CDR1 as SGHVS and CDR2 as FQNEAQ. The CDR3 runs 16 residues. The CDR3 region is CASSLFGQGAEKTQYF. The CDR3, as DNA: TGTGCCAGCAGCTTATTTGGACAGGGGGCTGAGAAGACCCAGTACTTC.

The chain joins TRBV6-6 to TRBJ2-5, with D maybe TRBD1 (5 bases). V was shortened by 6 bases and J by 9 bases, with 20 bases between the two germline ends. This CDR3 is 14 amino acids long. Germline CDR1 and CDR2: MNHNY and SVGAGI (reference sequence). The CDR3 DNA reads TGTGCCAGCAGCACCGACAGTCGGCTTGGACCCCAGTACTTC. Translated, it gives CASSTDSRLGPQYF.

This clone appeared a few times. In DNA, the CDR3 is TGCGCCAGCAGCTTGACAGGGGCTCGCTCACCCCTCCACTTT. Translation gives CASSLTGARSPLHF. The genes are TRBV5-1 and TRBJ1-6, with 7 nucleotides matching TRBD1. This CDR3 is 14 amino acids long. The J segment lost 10 bases and the V segment lost 1 base, leaving 5 bases of the junction unmatched. CDR1 SGHRS and CDR2 YFSETQ come from the germline V gene.

The chain is built from TRBV4-2 and TRBJ2-3; weak D call: TRBD2 (5 bases). V lost 1 base to trimming and J lost 4 bases, with 12 bases between them. CDR3 size: 15 residues. Germline V gives CDR1 LGHNA, CDR2 YNFKEQ. CDR3 region: CASSQASEAADTQYF. The DNA for the CDR3 is TGTGCCAGCAGCCAAGCTTCAGAAGCGGCAGATACGCAGTATTTT.

V gene TRBV7-9 combines with J gene TRBJ1-1; 9 bases are a match to TRBD1. This CDR3 has 14 amino acids. In germline, CDR1 is SEHNR, CDR2 FQNEAQ (reference sequence). V lost 5 bases to trimming and J lost 1 base; unmatched junction nucleotides: 2. The chain's CDR3 is CASSTGGGNTEAFF. The CDR3 DNA sequence: TGTGCCAGCAGCACAGGGGGCGGGAACACTGAAGCTTTCTTT.

The rearrangement joins TRBV5-1 to TRBJ2-7, with D tentatively TRBD2 (5 bases). V lost 2 bases to trimming and J lost 13 bases, with 28 bases between them. There are 16 residues in the CDR3. In germline, CDR1 is SGHRS, CDR2 YFSETQ. This chain's CDR3 is CASSFSVQPSSGRRYF. As DNA, the CDR3 is TGCGCCAGCAGCTTTTCCGTACAGCCCTCAAGCGGCCGCCGTTACTTC.

This clone was observed once. The rearrangement links TRBV28 to TRBJ2-7, with a tentative D call TRBD1 (6 bases). V gave up 6 bases and J gave up 2 bases, with 14 bases separating them. Germline V CDR1 and CDR2: MDHEN, SYDVKM. The CDR3 has 14 residues. This chain's CDR3 is CASSWGRGTYEQYF. DNA of the CDR3: TGTGCCAGCAGCTGGGGCAGGGGAACCTACGAGCAGTACTTC.

The V call is TRBV9, the J call TRBJ2-7, with 10 bases lining up with TRBD2. Germline CDR1 SGDLS, CDR2 YYNGEE. The V gene end was trimmed by 4 bases and the J gene end by 3 bases; junction bases not matched to a gene: 4. The CDR3 is 14 amino acids. This chain's CDR3 is CASSPLAGGYEQYF. In DNA, the CDR3 is TGTGCCAGCAGCCCTTTAGCGGGGGGCTACGAGCAGTACTTC.

This chain joins TRBV5-1 and TRBJ1-2; the D is unclear. V was pared by 1 base and J by 8 bases, with 12 bases between. The CDR3 is 13 amino acids. Germline lookup yields CDR1 SGHRS and CDR2 YFSETQ. CDR3 DNA sequence: TGCGCCAGCAGCTTGTTGGGTGAGGGCGGCTACACCTTC. Its translation: CASSLLGEGGYTF.

Details on this clone: Other nucleotide sequences in the sample specify the same CDR3. The chain joins TRBV2 to TRBJ1-2; D possibly corresponds to TRBD1 (5 bases). The CDR3 sequence is 14 residues long. V shed 4 bases and J shed 4 bases, with 13 bases lying between them. In germline, CDR1 is SNHLY, CDR2 FYNNEI. In DNA form, the CDR3 reads TGTGCCAGCAGTGTGGGTCAGGGCAGCTATGGCTACACCTTC. Translated: CASSVGQGSYGYTF.

The V gene is TRBV10-3, the J gene TRBJ2-7; D uncertain. Between the trimmed V and J ends, which lost 2 bases and 6 bases, there was a span of 8 bases. CDR3 length: 12 amino acids. Germline assignment: CDR1 ENHRY and CDR2 SYGVKD. As DNA, the CDR3 is TGTGCCATCAGTGAGGTAGCTCGCGAGCAGTACTTC. Residues: CAISEVAREQYF.

Turning to this clone: The junction departs from germline at one end; a sequencing error may be responsible. This chain connects TRBV7-7 to TRBJ2-1; a weak D match, TRBD1 (6 bases). From germline, CDR1 is SSHAT and CDR2 FNYEAQ (reference sequence). CDR3 length: 14 amino acids. The CDR3 sequence: CASSLAGDQSEQFF. The CDR3, as DNA: TGTGCTAGCAGCTTAGCAGGGGATCAAAGTGAGCAGTTCTTC.

The chain recombines TRBV2 with TRBJ2-7; a weak D match, TRBD2 (6 bases). The CDR3 is 15 amino acids. V shed 5 bases and J shed 3 bases, with 17 bases lying between them. Germline CDR1 and CDR2: SNHLY and FYNNEI. CDR3 coding DNA: TGTGCCAGCAGTCGGTTTGCGGGAATCGTCTACGAGCAGTACTTC. Translated: CASSRFAGIVYEQYF.